This TCR beta chain was recovered during a study of neoadjuvant nivolumab and ipilimumab in lung cancer. Study-wide results and limits: Resected-tumor TCR richness correlated positively with pretherapy blood richness.

The CDR3 covers 12 residues. The V end was cut by 4 bases, the J end by 8 bases, with 9 bases between. Germline values: CDR1 LNHDA, CDR2 SQIVND (reference sequence). Clones were read by immunoSEQ multiplex PCR, and TCRdb kept only the in-frame ones, dropping some. This sample yields 25,000 to 30,000 clones, of which 76% are seen a single time; 15% to 20% belongs to the top ten. A note on this clone: Its antigen remains unknown.

The source was tumor tissue, collected after neoadjuvant nivolumab, alone or with ipilimumab, at or shortly before surgery. V gene TRBV19 combines with J gene TRBJ1-5, with no clear D. This sequence originates from an adult with non-small cell lung cancer. The CDR3 reads CASSTLGKPQHF. The DNA for the CDR3 is TGTGCCAGTAGTACCTTGGGTAAGCCCCAGCATTTT.